The 17 T cell receptor beta chains below all came from one sample that was sequenced in a study of T cells in Graves' hyperthyroidism and ophthalmopathy. Amplification targeted TCR beta CDR3 regions from RNA transcripts. First-round RT-PCR of the TCR CDR3 relied on the HTBI primer set. TCRdb processed the multiplex PCR reads anew with MiXCR; each CDR3 protein has one entry. Of a few hundred thousand distinct CDR3 sequences listed, under 15% were seen once; the top ten hold approximately 32%. Sample: blood. These receptors all come from a woman aged 30 to 39 with Graves' hyperthyroidism.

This clonotype was found a few times. The V call is TRBV5-6, the J call TRBJ2-7; D tentatively reads TRBD1 or TRBD2 (6 bases each). The CDR3 is 21 residues long. Trimming removed 2 bases at V and 2 bases at J, with 32 bases between. Germline values: CDR1 SGHDT, CDR2 YYEEEE. DNA for the CDR3: TGTGCCAGCAGCTTTATCAAGGGGGTGGGGGCCGGGGACTGGAGCCCCTACGAGCAGTACTTC. Translated, it gives CASSFIKGVGAGDWSPYEQYF.

In its sample, this clonotype was seen a few times. The chain has TRBV20-1 and TRBJ1-4; 9 positions match TRBD1. The CDR3 covers 14 residues. Germline CDR1 reads DFQATT; CDR2 reads SNEGSKA (reference sequence). Trimming at V came to 6 bases and at J to 2 bases, leaving 4 bases not matched to a gene. For the CDR3, the DNA is TGCAGTGCGACAGGGGGTTTCACTAATGAAAAACTGTTTTTT. Amino acid sequence: CSATGGFTNEKLFF.

This clonotype was recorded many times. The V and J genes are TRBV7-9 and TRBJ2-3, with TRBD2 matching 9 bases. Looked up from germline, CDR1 is SEHNR and CDR2 is FQNEAQ (reference sequence). With 4 bases clipped from V and 2 bases from J, the junction kept 10 bases outside the gene matches. This CDR3 region has 17 residues. CDR3 DNA: TGTGCCAGCAGCTCAGGGGGACTAGCCCTAATCACAGATACGCAGTATTTT. Translation gives CASSSGGLALITDTQYF.

The V gene is TRBV24-1, the J gene TRBJ2-3, with 7 bases aligning to TRBD2. Germline CDR1 is KGHDR and CDR2 is SFDVKD. The J segment lost 3 bases and the V segment lost 10 bases, leaving 9 bases of the junction unmatched. The CDR3 consists of 14 residues. CDR3 nucleotide sequence: TGTGCCACTTCACGGGCGGGAGCGACAGATACGCAGTATTTT. This encodes CATSRAGATDTQYF.

In its sample, this clonotype was seen a few times. The chain joins TRBV29-1 to TRBJ2-3, with D tentatively TRBD2 (5 bases). V was pared by 3 bases and J by 0 bases, with 13 bases between. CDR1 and CDR2 from the germline V gene are SQVTM and ANQGSEA. CDR3 length: 15 residues. The CDR3 here is CSVEFLAGSTDTQYF. CDR3 nucleotides: TGCAGCGTTGAGTTTCTCGCGGGCAGCACAGATACGCAGTATTTT.

This clonotype was picked up many times. CDR3 region: CASSVLGNTEAFF. The CDR3 coding sequence is TGTGCCAGCAGTGTTTTAGGGAACACTGAAGCTTTCTTT. This chain uses TRBV2 with TRBJ1-1, with D unclear. This CDR3 is 13 amino acids long. Trimming removed 4 bases at V and 1 base at J, with 7 bases between. Looked up from germline, CDR1 is SNHLY and CDR2 is FYNNEI. The full variable domain, completed using reference TRBV2 and TRBJ1-1, is EPEVTQTPSHQVTQMGQEVILRCVPISNHLYFYWYRQILGQKVEFLVSFYNNEISEKSEIFDDQFSVERPDGSNFTLKIRSTKLEDSAMYFCASSVLGNTEAFFGQGTRLTVV.

In its sample, this clonotype was seen many times. J is TRBJ2-7 and V is TRBV12-3 or TRBV12-4, with TRBD2 matching 8 bases. The CDR3 contains 15 residues. The junction had 8 bases not matched to a gene; V was cut back by 5 bases and J by 2 bases. CDR3 DNA sequence: TGTGCCAGCAGTCCCTATAGCGGGACTCCCTACGAGCAGTACTTC. This encodes CASSPYSGTPYEQYF.

The gene calls are TRBV5-5 and TRBJ2-7, with a tentative D call TRBD2 (6 bases). Germline CDR1 is SGHKS and CDR2 is YYEKEE (reference sequence). This CDR3 contains 16 residues. Trimming shortened V by 5 bases and J by 2 bases, and 20 bases separated the two germline ends. The CDR3 bases are TGTGCCAGCAGGGGAACTCCCGGGACTGGAACCTACGAGCAGTACTTC. The encoded protein is CASRGTPGTGTYEQYF.

This clonotype has just a few counts. This chain uses TRBV7-6 with TRBJ2-5; D possibly corresponds to TRBD2 (5 bases). V was trimmed by 5 bases and J by 4 bases, leaving 14 bases between them. Germline V lookup: CDR1 SGHVS, CDR2 FNYEAQ. The CDR3 runs to 14 residues. CDR3 sequence reads: CASSAGVQRETQYF. The CDR3 nucleotides read TGTGCCAGCAGCGCCGGGGTACAACGAGAGACCCAGTACTTC.

This clonotype was recorded at least ten times. This chain links TRBV3-1 with TRBJ1-5; D is possibly TRBD1 (5 bases). Trimming shortened V by 4 bases and J by 3 bases, and 10 bases separated the two germline ends. CDR1 and CDR2 from the germline V gene are LGHDT and YNNKEL (reference sequence). The CDR3 is 14 residues long. The CDR3 reads CASSLGRNNQPQHF. The CDR3 nucleotides read TGTGCCAGCAGCCTGGGACGGAACAATCAGCCCCAGCATTTT.

This clonotype was detected many times. This chain connects TRBV7-8 to TRBJ2-1, with TRBD2 matching 9 bases. The V segment lost 5 bases and the J segment 0 bases; nucleotides outside the gene matches: 8. Germline CDR1 reads SGHVS; CDR2 reads FQNEAQ. The CDR3 has 17 amino acids. The CDR3 nucleotides are TGTGCCAGCAGCGCCGGACCACTAGCGGGCTCCTACAATGAGCAGTTCTTC. Its translation: CASSAGPLAGSYNEQFF.

This clonotype was seen at least ten times. The V gene is TRBV7-9, the J gene TRBJ1-2; the match to TRBD1 covers 10 bases. The CDR3 is 13 amino acids. Losses at the gene ends were 4 bases for V and 9 bases for J; bases not matched to a gene: 5. Germline assignment: CDR1 SEHNR and CDR2 FQNEAQ (reference sequence). The CDR3 loop is CASSSRDRGRYTF. The CDR3 nucleotides are TGTGCCAGCAGCTCACGGGACAGGGGACGCTACACCTTC.

CDR3 region: CASTPANSGNTIYF. DNA of the CDR3: TGTGCCAGCACCCCGGCCAACTCTGGAAACACCATATATTTT. The chain couples TRBV28 to TRBJ1-3; no clear D gene. The CDR3 totals 14 residues. Germline V gene data show CDR1 as MDHEN and CDR2 as SYDVKM. The V end was cut by 7 bases, the J end by 0 bases, with 10 bases between.

This clonotype occurred many times. The chain combines TRBV6-1 with TRBJ1-5; no clear D. Trimming left V 2 bases short and J 5 bases short, with 10 bases between. This CDR3 has 14 amino acids. Germline CDR1 and CDR2: MNHNS and SASEGT. CDR3 bases: TGTGCCAGCAGTGAATTCGGCAGAGATCAGCCCCAGCATTTT. It specifies CASSEFGRDQPQHF.

This clonotype showed up many times. The chain joins TRBV10-3 to TRBJ2-5; 7 bases align to TRBD1. V trimming: 4 bases; J trimming: 2 bases; junction bases outside the gene matches: 4. Germline values: CDR1 ENHRY, CDR2 SYGVKD. CDR3 length equals 14 residues. The CDR3 region is CAISVGQSQETQYF. CDR3 nucleotide sequence: TGTGCCATCAGTGTGGGACAGTCACAAGAGACCCAGTACTTC.

This clonotype was seen many times. The chain uses TRBV28 and TRBJ1-1, with TRBD1 identical over 8 bases. Germline CDR1 and CDR2: MDHEN and SYDVKM. Unmatched junction bases numbered 2, after V lost 6 bases and J lost 2 bases. This CDR3 spans 13 amino acids. The DNA of the CDR3 is TGTGCCAGCAGCGACAGGGGAAACACTGAAGCTTTCTTT. It codes for CASSDRGNTEAFF.

This clonotype has at least ten counts. The chain links TRBV27 to TRBJ2-1; D is uncertain. Trimming removed 5 bases from V and 6 bases from J, with 14 bases in between. Germline V gene lookup returns CDR1 MNHEY and CDR2 SMNVEV (reference sequence). This CDR3 region has 14 residues. The CDR3 region has the DNA TGTGCCAGCAGTCACTCAATCTGGGGCAATGAGCAGTTCTTC. Its translation is CASSHSIWGNEQFF.